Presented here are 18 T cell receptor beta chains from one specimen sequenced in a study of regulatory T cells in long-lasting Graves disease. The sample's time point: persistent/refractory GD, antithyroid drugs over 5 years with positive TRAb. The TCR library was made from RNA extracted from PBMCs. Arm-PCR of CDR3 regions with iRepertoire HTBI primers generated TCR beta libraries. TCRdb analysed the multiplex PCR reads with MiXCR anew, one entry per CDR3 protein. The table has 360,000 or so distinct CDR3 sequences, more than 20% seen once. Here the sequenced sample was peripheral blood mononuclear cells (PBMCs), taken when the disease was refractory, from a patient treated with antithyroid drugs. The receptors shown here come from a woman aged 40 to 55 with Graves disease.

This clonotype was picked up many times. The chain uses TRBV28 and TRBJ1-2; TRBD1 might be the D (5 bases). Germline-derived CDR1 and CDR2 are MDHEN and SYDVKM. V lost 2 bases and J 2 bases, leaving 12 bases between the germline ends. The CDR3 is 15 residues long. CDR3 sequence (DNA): TGTGCCAGCAGTTTACCGGCAGGGAACAACTATGGCTACACCTTC. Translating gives CASSLPAGNNYGYTF.

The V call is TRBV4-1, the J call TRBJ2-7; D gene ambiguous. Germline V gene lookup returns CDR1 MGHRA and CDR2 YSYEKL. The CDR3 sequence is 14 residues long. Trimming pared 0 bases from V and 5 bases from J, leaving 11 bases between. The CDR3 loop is CASSQESGSNEQYF. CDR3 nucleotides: TGCGCCAGCAGCCAAGAGTCCGGGTCCAACGAGCAGTACTTC.

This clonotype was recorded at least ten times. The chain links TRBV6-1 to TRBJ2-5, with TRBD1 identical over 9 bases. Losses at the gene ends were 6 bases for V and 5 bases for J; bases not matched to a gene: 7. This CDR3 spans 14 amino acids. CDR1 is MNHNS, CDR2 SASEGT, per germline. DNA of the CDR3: TGTGCCAGCAGCATGGGACAGGGCATGGAGACCCAGTACTTC. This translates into CASSMGQGMETQYF.

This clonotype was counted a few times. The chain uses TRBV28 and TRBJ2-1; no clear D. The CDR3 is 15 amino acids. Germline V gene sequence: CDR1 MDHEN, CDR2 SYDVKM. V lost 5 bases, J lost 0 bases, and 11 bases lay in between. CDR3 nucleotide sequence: TGTGCCAGCAGTCTCGAGTTGCCCTCCTACAATGAGCAGTTCTTC. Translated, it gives CASSLELPSYNEQFF.

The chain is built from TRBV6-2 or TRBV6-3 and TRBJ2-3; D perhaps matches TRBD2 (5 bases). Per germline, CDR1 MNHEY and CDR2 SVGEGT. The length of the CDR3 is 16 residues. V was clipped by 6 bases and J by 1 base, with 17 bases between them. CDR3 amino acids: CASSKRWLPRTDTQYF. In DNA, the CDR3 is TGTGCCAGCAGCAAGCGGTGGCTCCCACGCACAGATACGCAGTATTTT.

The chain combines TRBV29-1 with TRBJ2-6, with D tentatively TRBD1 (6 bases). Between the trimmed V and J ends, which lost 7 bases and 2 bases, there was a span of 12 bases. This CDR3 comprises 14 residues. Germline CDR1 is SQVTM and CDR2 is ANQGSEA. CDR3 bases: TGCAGCGCCAGACCAGGGGCTGGGGCCAACGTCCTGACTTTC. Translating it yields CSARPGAGANVLTF.

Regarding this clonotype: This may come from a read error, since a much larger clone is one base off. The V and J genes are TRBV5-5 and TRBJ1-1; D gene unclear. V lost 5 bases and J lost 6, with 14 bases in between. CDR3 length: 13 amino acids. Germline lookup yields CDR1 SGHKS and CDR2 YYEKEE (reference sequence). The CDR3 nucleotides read TGTGCCAGCAGAGCGCAGGCTGACGCTGAAGCTTTCTTT. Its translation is CASRAQADAEAFF.

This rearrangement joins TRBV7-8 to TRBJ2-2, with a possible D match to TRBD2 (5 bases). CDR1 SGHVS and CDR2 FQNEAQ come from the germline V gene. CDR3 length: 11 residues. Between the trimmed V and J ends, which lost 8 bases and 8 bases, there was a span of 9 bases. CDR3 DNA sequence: TGTGCCAGCTGGGAGTGGGGGGAGCTGTTTTTT. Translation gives CASWEWGELFF.

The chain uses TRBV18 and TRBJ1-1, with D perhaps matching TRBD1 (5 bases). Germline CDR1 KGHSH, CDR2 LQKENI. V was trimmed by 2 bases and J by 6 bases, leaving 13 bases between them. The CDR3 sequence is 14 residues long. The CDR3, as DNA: TGTGCCAGCTCACCAAATAGGGACGGGCCTGAAGCTTTCTTT. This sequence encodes CASSPNRDGPEAFF.

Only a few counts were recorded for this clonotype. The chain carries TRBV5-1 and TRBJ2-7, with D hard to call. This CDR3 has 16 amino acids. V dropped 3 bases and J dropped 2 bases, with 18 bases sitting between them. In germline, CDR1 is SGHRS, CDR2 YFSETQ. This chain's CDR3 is CASSWGIRSRAYEQYF. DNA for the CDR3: TGCGCCAGCAGCTGGGGAATCCGATCCCGAGCCTACGAGCAGTACTTC.

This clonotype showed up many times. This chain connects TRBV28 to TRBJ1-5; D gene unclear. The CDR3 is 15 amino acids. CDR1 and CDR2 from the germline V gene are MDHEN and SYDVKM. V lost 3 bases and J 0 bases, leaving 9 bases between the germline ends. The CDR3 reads CASSLTVRSNQPQHF. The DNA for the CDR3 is TGTGCCAGCAGTTTGACGGTCCGTAGCAATCAGCCCCAGCATTTT. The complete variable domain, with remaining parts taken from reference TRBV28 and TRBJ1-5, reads DVKVTQSSRYLVKRTGEKVFLECVQDMDHENMFWYRQDPGLGLRLIYFSYDVKMKEKGDIPEGYSVSREKKERFSLILESASTNQTSMYLCASSLTVRSNQPQHFGDGTRLSIL.

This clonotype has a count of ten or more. DNA for the CDR3: TGCAGCGTTGCAGGGGACGGCGGTAATGAAAAACTGTTTTTT. Protein product: CSVAGDGGNEKLFF. The chain is built from TRBV29-1 and TRBJ1-4; TRBD1 might be the D (6 bases). V was trimmed by 4 bases and J by 4 bases, leaving 13 bases between them. Germline V lookup: CDR1 SQVTM, CDR2 ANQGSEA. The CDR3 runs 14 residues. Supplemented by reference TRBV29-1 and TRBJ1-4, the full variable domain reads SAVISQKPSRDICQRGTSLTIQCQVDSQVTMMFWYRQQPGQSLTLIATANQGSEATYESGFVIDKFPISRPNLTFSTLTVSNMSPEDSSIYLCSVAGDGGNEKLFFGSGTQLSVL.

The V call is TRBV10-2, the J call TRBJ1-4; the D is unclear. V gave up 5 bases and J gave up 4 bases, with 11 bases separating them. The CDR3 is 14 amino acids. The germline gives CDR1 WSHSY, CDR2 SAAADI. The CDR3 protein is CASSKPSRNEKLFF. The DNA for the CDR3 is TGCGCCAGCAGTAAACCCTCCCGTAATGAAAAACTGTTTTTT.

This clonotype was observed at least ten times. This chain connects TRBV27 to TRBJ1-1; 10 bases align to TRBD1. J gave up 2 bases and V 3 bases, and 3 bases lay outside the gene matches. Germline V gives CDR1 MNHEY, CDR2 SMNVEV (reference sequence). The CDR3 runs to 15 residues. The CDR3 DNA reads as TGTGCCAGCAGTTTGACAGGGGGCAGTAACACTGAAGCTTTCTTT. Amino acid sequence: CASSLTGGSNTEAFF.

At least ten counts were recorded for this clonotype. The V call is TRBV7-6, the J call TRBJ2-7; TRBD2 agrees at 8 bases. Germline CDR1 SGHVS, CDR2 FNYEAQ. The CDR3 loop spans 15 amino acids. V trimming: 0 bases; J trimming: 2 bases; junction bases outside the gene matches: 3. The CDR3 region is CASSLALAETYEQYF. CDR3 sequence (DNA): TGTGCCAGCAGCTTAGCACTAGCGGAGACCTACGAGCAGTACTTC.

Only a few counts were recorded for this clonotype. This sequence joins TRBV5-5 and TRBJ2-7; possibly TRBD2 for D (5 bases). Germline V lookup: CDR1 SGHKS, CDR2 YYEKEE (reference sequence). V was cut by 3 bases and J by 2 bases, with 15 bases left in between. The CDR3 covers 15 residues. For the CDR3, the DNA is TGTGCCAGCAGCTCCGAGGGCCTAAGTACCTACGAGCAGTACTTC. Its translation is CASSSEGLSTYEQYF.

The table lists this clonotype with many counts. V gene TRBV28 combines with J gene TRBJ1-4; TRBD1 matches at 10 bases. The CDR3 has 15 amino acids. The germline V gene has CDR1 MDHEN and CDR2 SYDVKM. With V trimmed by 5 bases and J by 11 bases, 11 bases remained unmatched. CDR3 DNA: TGTGCCAGCAGTCCGGAGGACAGGGGGAGATGGAAACTGTTTTTT. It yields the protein CASSPEDRGRWKLFF. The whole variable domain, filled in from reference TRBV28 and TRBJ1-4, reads DVKVTQSSRYLVKRTGEKVFLECVQDMDHENMFWYRQDPGLGLRLIYFSYDVKMKEKGDIPEGYSVSREKKERFSLILESASTNQTSMYLCASSPEDRGRWKLFFGSGTQLSVL.

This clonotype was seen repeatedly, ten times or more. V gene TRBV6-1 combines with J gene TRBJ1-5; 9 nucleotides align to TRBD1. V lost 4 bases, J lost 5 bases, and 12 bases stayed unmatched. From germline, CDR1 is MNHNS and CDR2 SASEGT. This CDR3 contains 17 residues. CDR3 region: CASSGNRGPRDDQPQHF. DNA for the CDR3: TGTGCCAGCAGTGGGAACAGGGGGCCCAGGGATGATCAGCCCCAGCATTTT.